This T cell receptor beta chain was captured in a study of cytomegalovirus exposure and HLA in healthy donors. Per germline, CDR1 MNHNY and CDR2 SVGAGI (reference sequence). This CDR3 has 15 amino acids. The J segment lost 6 bases and the V segment lost 6 bases, leaving 8 bases of the junction unmatched. The PCR ran on 60 Vbeta and 13 Jbeta primers. The data were produced by immunoSEQ multiplex PCR, yet TCRdb's version contains in-frame clones alone and is incomplete. The sample holds about 180,000 clones; 76% are singletons and the top ten take 1.5% to 2%. This sequence originates from a young man in good health and CMV-seronegative. The chain has TRBV6-6 and TRBJ2-2; the match to TRBD2 covers 9 bases. The sequenced material came from PBMCs. DNA of the CDR3: TGTGCCAGCAGCCGTAGGACTAGCGAGCCCGGGGAGCTGTTTTTT. This translates into CASSRRTSEPGELFF.